A selection of T cell receptor beta chains follows, all from one sample in a study of control samples from healthy donors and cancer patients. Generated by immunoSEQ multiplex PCR, the TCRdb table keeps only in-frame clones and is missing some. The sample holds about 150,000 clones; 93% are singletons and the top ten take more than 5%. Sequenced input: blood. The receptors stem from a young man in good health. CDR3s include the opening cysteine and the closing phenylalanine or tryptophan. The D gene is left open where the match is weak.

J,D,V,DNA,CDR3
TRBJ1-1,.,TRBV19,TGTGCCAGTAGTTCCCCGGGGGTTAACACTGAAGCTTTCTTT,CASSSPGVNTEAFF
TRBJ1-3,TRBD1,TRBV3-1/TRBV3-2,TGTGCCAGCAGCCAGCTTACAGGGGCTTACTCTGGAAACACCATATATTTT,CASSQLTGAYSGNTIYF
TRBJ1-2,.,TRBV5-1,TGCGCCAGCAGCTTGGACAGACAACCAAACTATGGCTACACCTTC,CASSLDRQPNYGYTF
TRBJ2-7,TRBD2,TRBV7-7,TGTGCTAGCAGCCCTCTCGGGGGGGGGTCCTACGAGCAGTACTTC,CASSPLGGGSYEQYF